What follows are 8 T cell receptor beta chains derived from one specimen sequenced in a study of OX40 agonist ivuxolimab in advanced cancers. Library preparation employed the immunoSEQ multiplex PCR assay. TCRdb obtained this table from immuneACCESS and retained in-frame rearrangements with V and J assigned. These tables miss some clones; where compared with another copy, unresolved V genes account for less than half of the shortfall, and the remainder is unexplained. This sample comprises around 78,000 clones, around 86% of them detected only once. Of the sample, 0.24% falls within the top ten clones. The starting material was CD4+ or CD8+ T cells sorted from blood, obtained in a trial of the OX40 agonist ivuxolimab. These receptors all come from an adult with an advanced solid tumor such as melanoma, head and neck, liver or kidney cancer.

As DNA, the CDR3 is TGCGCCAGCAGCCAAGATCGGCAGGGTAATTCACCCCTCCACTTT. Residues: CASSQDRQGNSPLHF. This chain joins TRBV4-1 and TRBJ1-6, with D possibly being TRBD1 (5 bases). Trimming cost V 0 bases and J 6 bases, with 9 bases left between them. In germline, CDR1 is MGHRA, CDR2 YSYEKL. The CDR3 has 15 residues.

The J gene is TRBJ2-5, the V gene TRBV7-8; TRBD2 is a possible D gene (5 bases). Looked up from germline, CDR1 is SGHVS and CDR2 is FQNEAQ. The CDR3 spans 14 residues. The germline V and J ends were trimmed by 4 bases and 10 bases, with 19 bases remaining between them. This CDR3 is CASSSLDPEVNQYF. In DNA, the CDR3 is TGTGCCAGCAGCTCCTTAGACCCGGAGGTGAACCAGTACTTC.

V and J are TRBV5-8 and TRBJ1-5; 8 nucleotides align to TRBD1. The CDR3 contains 12 residues. V lost 4 bases to trimming and J lost 13 bases; unmatched junction nucleotides: 7. Per germline, CDR1 SGHTS and CDR2 YDEGEE. The CDR3 region has the DNA TGTGCCAGCAGCGATCCGGGACAGGCGCAGCATTTT. Translated, it gives CASSDPGQAQHF. Complete variable domain (other parts from reference TRBV5-8 and TRBJ1-5): EAGVTQSPTHLIKTRGQQATLRCSPISGHTSVYWYQQALGLGLQFLLWYDEGEERNRGNFPPRFSGRQFPNYSSELNVNALELEDSALYLCASSDPGQAQHFGDGTRLSIL.

CDR3 sequence reads: CASSQDYRTSHSTDTQYF. The CDR3, as DNA: TGCGCCAGCAGCCAAGATTATCGGACTAGCCATAGCACAGATACGCAGTATTTT. V and J are TRBV4-1 and TRBJ2-3, with 8 bases aligning to TRBD2. Germline assignment: CDR1 MGHRA and CDR2 YSYEKL. V dropped 0 bases and J dropped 0; count of bases not matched to a gene: 8. The CDR3 has 18 amino acids.

The chain combines TRBV5-1 with TRBJ2-7; 11 bases are a match to TRBD2. Germline lookup yields CDR1 SGHRS and CDR2 YFSETQ. The V segment lost 3 bases and the J segment 2 bases; nucleotides outside the gene matches: 4. This CDR3 spans 15 amino acids. This CDR3 is CASSSRLAGPYEQYF. For the CDR3, the DNA is TGCGCCAGCAGCTCTAGACTAGCGGGACCCTACGAGCAGTACTTC.

This chain links TRBV29-1 with TRBJ2-5, with 9 bases matching TRBD2. The trim removed 4 bases at V and 1 base at J, leaving 13 bases unmatched. This CDR3 contains 17 residues. Germline-derived CDR1 and CDR2 are SQVTM and ANQGSEA. The CDR3 loop reads CSVGGGRAGVSQETQYF. CDR3 bases: TGCAGCGTTGGCGGCGGGAGGGCCGGTGTGTCCCAAGAGACCCAGTACTTC.

This chain links TRBV18 with TRBJ1-3, with 7 bases that match TRBD1. Germline CDR1 and CDR2: KGHSH and LQKENI. This CDR3 comprises 14 residues. J gave up 0 bases and V 6 bases, and 2 bases lay outside the gene matches. The CDR3 loop reads CASSRDSSGNTIYF. CDR3 coding DNA: TGTGCCAGCTCGAGGGACAGCTCTGGAAACACCATATATTTT.

The V call is TRBV6-1, the J call TRBJ1-1; possibly TRBD1 for D (5 bases). The CDR3 totals 13 residues. Germline CDR1 is MNHNS and CDR2 is SASEGT. Deletions cut 4 bases from V and 4 bases from J, with 10 bases between. The CDR3 sequence: CASSGGVVTEAFF. CDR3 DNA sequence: TGTGCCAGCAGTGGGGGGGTTGTCACTGAAGCTTTCTTT.